The 30 T cell receptor beta chains given below trace back to one sample, sequenced in a study of T cell responses to AZD1222 COVID-19 vaccine. Method: immunoSEQ multiplex PCR; TCRdb's copy keeps in-frame clones and lacks some. The data show about 150,000 clones, about nine tenths seen once. The sequences come from peripheral blood, collected 28 days after the second AZD1222 dose. The receptors here all came from an adult who received the AZD1222 COVID-19 vaccine.

The V call is TRBV10-3, the J call TRBJ1-1; 7 nucleotides align to TRBD1. This CDR3 spans 15 amino acids. Germline-derived CDR1 and CDR2 are ENHRY and SYGVKD. The V gene end was trimmed by 0 bases and the J gene end by 11 bases; junction bases not matched to a gene: 12. The CDR3 loop reads CAISESGGGFIGAFF. The CDR3 DNA is TGTGCCATCAGTGAGTCAGGGGGCGGCTTCATAGGTGCTTTCTTT.

The chain combines TRBV28 with TRBJ1-2; 7 bases align to TRBD1. Trimming at V came to 5 bases and at J to 8 bases, leaving 2 bases not matched to a gene. The CDR3 spans 11 residues. The germline CDR1 and CDR2 sequences are MDHEN and SYDVKM. The CDR3 DNA follows: TGTGCCAGCAGTATGGGACAGGGCTACACCTTC. Its translation: CASSMGQGYTF.

The gene calls are TRBV28 and TRBJ2-1; 8 nucleotides match TRBD2. Germline trimming cut 8 bases from V and 5 bases from J; bases unmatched to any gene: 11. Germline V CDR1 and CDR2: MDHEN, SYDVKM. This CDR3 is 15 amino acids long. The CDR3 spells CASGFGRGRNNEQFF. Written as DNA, the CDR3 is TGTGCCAGCGGCTTCGGGAGGGGCAGAAACAATGAGCAGTTCTTC.

This clone was observed a few times. CDR3 amino acids: CASSLQGRATYEQYF. Here the CDR3 DNA reads TGTGCCAGCAGTTTACAGGGACGAGCGACCTACGAGCAGTACTTC. The chain links TRBV27 to TRBJ2-7, with D perhaps given as TRBD1 or TRBD2 (5 bases each). V was cut by 2 bases and J by 2 bases, with 13 bases left in between. The CDR3 consists of 15 residues. Germline CDR1 MNHEY, CDR2 SMNVEV (reference sequence).

The rearrangement uses TRBV11-2 and TRBJ2-7, with D possibly called TRBD1 or TRBD2 (5 bases each). V lost 3 bases and J 3 bases, leaving 12 bases between the germline ends. Per the germline V gene, CDR1 is SGHAT and CDR2 is FQNNGV. This CDR3 contains 14 residues. The CDR3 protein is CASSLGHGLYEQYF. In DNA form, the CDR3 reads TGTGCCAGCAGCTTGGGGCACGGACTCTACGAGCAGTACTTC.

The chain is built from TRBV6-2 or TRBV6-3 and TRBJ2-7; TRBD2 matches at 10 bases. Germline V gene sequence: CDR1 MNHEY, CDR2 SVGEGT. The CDR3 runs 17 residues. V lost 5 bases to trimming and J lost 0 bases; unmatched junction nucleotides: 10. Here the CDR3 DNA reads TGTGCCAGCAGTGTTGACCTTAGCGGGAGGCGCTCCTACGAGCAGTACTTC. It codes for CASSVDLSGRRSYEQYF.

The rearrangement joins TRBV12-5 to TRBJ2-5, with unresolved D. Germline CDR1 is LGHNT and CDR2 is FRNRAP. CDR3 length: 12 residues. The germline V and J ends were trimmed by 7 bases and 1 base, with 7 bases remaining between them. The DNA for the CDR3 is TGTGCTAGTGCCCCCCCCCAAGAGACCCAGTACTTC. It is translated as CASAPPQETQYF.

This chain joins TRBV25-1 and TRBJ1-1; D uncertain. V lost 7 bases and J lost 0, with 9 bases in between. The CDR3 loop spans 13 amino acids. CDR1 and CDR2 (germline): MGHDK, SYGVNS. The CDR3 bases are TGTGCCAGCATTGACCGCGTGAACACTGAAGCTTTCTTT. Its translation is CASIDRVNTEAFF.

The V call is TRBV4-3, the J call TRBJ1-2; tentatively, D is TRBD1 (5 bases). Trimming shortened V by 1 base and J by 1 base, and 13 bases separated the two germline ends. CDR1 and CDR2 (germline): LGHNA, YSLEER. The CDR3 totals 16 residues. The CDR3 loop reads CASSQGNLGGNYGYTF. In DNA form, the CDR3 reads TGCGCCAGCAGCCAAGGAAATCTCGGGGGTAACTATGGCTACACCTTC.

The CDR3 sequence is CASSAETGRQPQHF. The CDR3 DNA sequence: TGTGCCAGCAGTGCGGAAACAGGTCGGCAGCCCCAGCATTTT. The rearrangement uses TRBV2 and TRBJ1-5; TRBD1 might be the D (5 bases). The V end was cut by 4 bases, the J end by 7 bases, with 14 bases between. The CDR3 covers 14 residues. Germline V gene lookup returns CDR1 SNHLY and CDR2 FYNNEI. Filled out from reference TRBV2 and TRBJ1-5, the complete variable domain reads EPEVTQTPSHQVTQMGQEVILRCVPISNHLYFYWYRQILGQKVEFLVSFYNNEISEKSEIFDDQFSVERPDGSNFTLKIRSTKLEDSAMYFCASSAETGRQPQHFGDGTRLSIL.

V is TRBV19 and J is TRBJ2-7; D call uncertain. CDR1 and CDR2 from the germline V gene are LNHDA and SQIVND (reference sequence). This CDR3 has 17 amino acids. The ends were cut back, 7 bases at V and 1 base at J, with 23 bases in the middle. The CDR3, as DNA: TGTGCCAGTAAGTCGACTGTTTCCGGGCATAGGTCCTACGAGCAGTACTTC. Amino acids: CASKSTVSGHRSYEQYF.

The chain links TRBV28 to TRBJ2-1; D not resolved. The CDR3 has 14 amino acids. Germline CDR1 MDHEN, CDR2 SYDVKM. V lost 1 base, J lost 7 bases, and 11 bases lay in between. Here the CDR3 reads CASSLFRSENEQFF. Written as DNA, the CDR3 is TGTGCCAGCAGTTTATTCCGATCGGAGAATGAGCAGTTCTTC.

V usage is TRBV5-1 and J usage is TRBJ2-3, with TRBD2 matching over 12 bases. The CDR3 totals 16 residues. V gave up 2 bases and J gave up 4 bases; unmatched junction bases: 5. Germline CDR1 reads SGHRS; CDR2 reads YFSETQ. CDR3 sequence: CASSFGLAGRSDTQYF. The CDR3 DNA follows: TGCGCCAGCAGCTTCGGACTAGCGGGACGGTCAGATACGCAGTATTTT.

This chain connects TRBV7-9 to TRBJ2-4; TRBD1 might be the D (5 bases). Trimming took 4 bases from V and 6 from J, leaving 13 bases between them. Per germline, CDR1 SEHNR and CDR2 FQNEAQ (reference sequence). The CDR3 length is 14 residues. The CDR3 DNA follows: TGTGCCAGCAGCTCTGGCAGGGATCTAAACATTCAGTACTTC. It specifies CASSSGRDLNIQYF.

The chain recombines TRBV5-5 with TRBJ1-6; D is possibly TRBD1 (5 bases). Trimming took off 3 bases at V and 4 bases at J, with 11 bases between the two ends. The CDR3 is 15 amino acids. The V gene's germline CDR1 is SGHKS and CDR2 YYEKEE (reference sequence). The CDR3 nucleotides read TGTGCCAGCAGCTCCAAGACAGATTATAATTCACCCCTCCACTTT. Translating gives CASSSKTDYNSPLHF.

The chain is built from TRBV23-1 and TRBJ2-7; D ambiguous. TRBV23-1 is sorted into the ORF group, with uncertain function. The CDR3 is 15 residues long. Trimming shortened V by 1 base and J by 6 bases, and 16 bases separated the two germline ends. The CDR3 DNA reads TGCGCCAGCAGTCAATTATGGTCCGGTGAGGCCGAGCAGTACTTC. It is translated as CASSQLWSGEAEQYF.

This clone came up once. The J gene is TRBJ2-5, the V gene TRBV27; TRBD2 agrees at 12 bases. Per germline, CDR1 MNHEY and CDR2 SMNVEV (reference sequence). Germline trimming cut 5 bases from V and 4 bases from J; bases unmatched to any gene: 5. This CDR3 spans 15 amino acids. The DNA of the CDR3 is TGTGCCAGCAGTCCCCTAGCGGGAGGGTTAGAGACCCAGTACTTC. Translation gives CASSPLAGGLETQYF.

This clone occurred once. The V call is TRBV3-1 (or the pseudogene TRBV3-2), the J call TRBJ2-5; TRBD2 matches 10 bases. CDR1 and CDR2 (germline): LGHDT, YNNKEL (reference sequence). The CDR3 is 14 amino acids. V dropped 7 bases and J dropped 5; count of bases not matched to a gene: 7. This CDR3 is CASTRLAGVETQYF. The CDR3 bases are TGTGCCAGCACGAGGCTAGCGGGGGTGGAGACCCAGTACTTC.

The chain uses TRBV6-5 and TRBJ2-7; D may be TRBD1 (5 bases). CDR3 length equals 15 residues. The V end was cut by 1 base, the J end by 4 bases, with 14 bases between. Germline CDR1 MNHEY, CDR2 SVGAGI. CDR3 in DNA: TGTGCCAGCAGTTACTTCGACAGCAGCTCGTACGAGCAGTACTTC. Translated: CASSYFDSSSYEQYF.

The V gene is TRBV2, the J gene TRBJ1-5; a weak D match, TRBD1 (6 bases). This CDR3 region has 14 residues. V lost 6 bases and J lost 0, with 9 bases in between. Per germline, CDR1 SNHLY and CDR2 FYNNEI. The CDR3 is CASSGQTSNQPQHF. CDR3 bases: TGTGCCAGCAGCGGACAGACTAGCAATCAGCCCCAGCATTTT.

This clone was observed a single time. The CDR3 sequence: CASSEYPGSPLHF. DNA of the CDR3: TGTGCCAGCAGTGAATACCCCGGTTCACCCCTCCACTTT. The chain links TRBV25-1 to TRBJ1-6; D is unclear. Germline CDR1 reads MGHDK; CDR2 reads SYGVNS. This CDR3 contains 13 residues. Trimming shortened V by 0 bases and J by 9 bases, and 6 bases separated the two germline ends. Full variable domain (missing parts from reference TRBV25-1 and TRBJ1-6): EADIYQTPRYLVIGTGKKITLECSQTMGHDKMYWYQQDPGMELHLIHYSYGVNSTEKGDLSSESTVSRIRTEHFPLTLESARPSHTSQYLCASSEYPGSPLHFGNGTRLTVT.

The J gene is TRBJ2-2, the V gene TRBV27; D may be TRBD1 (6 bases). V lost 6 bases and J 8 bases, leaving 7 bases between the germline ends. CDR3 size: 11 residues. Germline CDR1 MNHEY, CDR2 SMNVEV (reference sequence). The CDR3 here is CASSTGGELFF. The CDR3 region has the DNA TGTGCCAGCAGCACAGGGGGGGAGCTGTTTTTT.

The chain has TRBV6-5 and TRBJ2-7, with a weak D call TRBD1 (6 bases). V lost 7 bases and J lost 3, with 19 bases in between. The CDR3 covers 15 residues. CDR1 and CDR2 from the germline V gene are MNHEY and SVGAGI. Here the CDR3 reads CASISPLGALYEQYF. For the CDR3, the DNA is TGTGCCAGCATCTCCCCGTTGGGGGCTCTCTACGAGCAGTACTTC.

This clone has a count of ten or more. This sequence joins TRBV5-4 and TRBJ1-2; 8 bases fit TRBD1. CDR3 length equals 15 residues. V lost 2 bases, J lost 2 bases, and 5 bases stayed unmatched. Germline CDR1 reads SGHNT; CDR2 reads YYREEE (reference sequence). The CDR3: CASSLQGGQNYGYTF. The CDR3 DNA reads as TGTGCCAGCAGCTTACAGGGGGGTCAAAACTATGGCTACACCTTC.

This clone was detected only once. Other DNA sequences in the same sample also yield this CDR3. The rearrangement links TRBV7-9 to TRBJ1-6; 7 bases map to TRBD1. Looked up from germline, CDR1 is SEHNR and CDR2 is FQNEAQ (reference sequence). V was pared by 5 bases and J by 7 bases, with 5 bases of the junction left unmatched. This CDR3 has 14 amino acids. CDR3 coding DNA: TGTGCCAGCAGCAGGGACAGCCAAAATTCACCCCTCCACTTT. It codes for CASSRDSQNSPLHF. Drawing the rest from reference TRBV7-9 and TRBJ1-6, the complete variable domain is DTGVSQNPRHKITKRGQNVTFRCDPISEHNRLYWYRQTLGQGPEFLTYFQNEAQLEKSRLLSDRFSAERPKGSFSTLEIQRTEQGDSAMYLCASSRDSQNSPLHFGNGTRLTVT.

The rearrangement uses TRBV6-5 and TRBJ2-2; TRBD1 or TRBD2 may be the D gene (5 bases each). The CDR3 is 15 residues long. V lost 6 bases and J lost 7, with 18 bases in between. CDR1 is MNHEY, CDR2 SVGAGI, per germline. The CDR3 DNA is TGTGCCAGCAGCCCCGATCGAGGGGCGGGCGGGGAGCTGTTTTTT. Its protein product is CASSPDRGAGGELFF.

The genes are TRBV20-1 and TRBJ1-3, with D unclear. Germline values: CDR1 DFQATT, CDR2 SNEGSKA (reference sequence). The CDR3 is made up of 15 amino acids. V dropped 3 bases and J dropped 3 bases, with 15 bases sitting between them. CDR3: CSASDPSGGGNTIYF. The CDR3 DNA reads TGCAGTGCTAGTGACCCCTCCGGAGGTGGAAACACCATATATTTT.

Remarks on this clone: Sequence at one end of the junction differs from germline and may be a read error. This chain joins TRBV4-2 and TRBJ1-5; D perhaps matches TRBD1 (6 bases). The CDR3 is 21 amino acids. Germline assignment: CDR1 LGHNA and CDR2 YNFKEQ. CDR3 amino acids: CASSQGRGQGGYGKSNQPQHF. CDR3 DNA: TGTGCCAGCAGTCAAGGGAGGGGACAAGGGGGTTATGGGAAAAGCAATCAGCCCCAGCATTTT.

The chain couples TRBV2 to TRBJ2-3; D not certain. The CDR3 sequence is 12 residues long. The V end lost 6 bases, the J end lost 4 bases, and 8 bases lay between the germline ends. From germline, CDR1 is SNHLY and CDR2 FYNNEI. The CDR3 protein is CASRPQPDTQYF. CDR3 bases: TGTGCCAGCAGACCACAGCCAGATACGCAGTATTTT. The full variable domain, completed using reference TRBV2 and TRBJ2-3, is EPEVTQTPSHQVTQMGQEVILRCVPISNHLYFYWYRQILGQKVEFLVSFYNNEISEKSEIFDDQFSVERPDGSNFTLKIRSTKLEDSAMYFCASRPQPDTQYFGPGTRLTVL.

V and J are TRBV7-9 and TRBJ1-1, with 9 nucleotides matching TRBD1. This CDR3 comprises 17 residues. Losses at the gene ends were 0 bases for V and 1 base for J; bases not matched to a gene: 6. Germline CDR1 and CDR2: SEHNR and FQNEAQ (reference sequence). This CDR3 reads CASSLALGDRANTEAFF. CDR3 nucleotides: TGTGCCAGCAGCTTAGCCCTAGGGGACAGGGCGAACACTGAAGCTTTCTTT.